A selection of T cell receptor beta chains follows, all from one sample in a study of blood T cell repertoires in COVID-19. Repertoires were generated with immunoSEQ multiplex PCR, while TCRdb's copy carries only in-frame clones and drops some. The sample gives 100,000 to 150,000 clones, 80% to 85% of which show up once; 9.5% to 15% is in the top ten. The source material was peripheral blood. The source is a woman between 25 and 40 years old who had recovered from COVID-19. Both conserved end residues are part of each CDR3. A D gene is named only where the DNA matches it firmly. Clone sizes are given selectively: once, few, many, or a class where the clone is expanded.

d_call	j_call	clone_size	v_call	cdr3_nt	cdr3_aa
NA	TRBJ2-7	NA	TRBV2	TGTGCCAGCAGGGGACATTACGAGCAGTACTTC	CASRGHYEQYF
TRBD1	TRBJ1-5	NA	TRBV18	TGTGCCAGCTCACGACGGACAGGGTTGAGTCAGCCCCAGCATTTT	CASSRRTGLSQPQHF
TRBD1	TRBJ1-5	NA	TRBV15	TGTGCCACCAGCAGAGAGTCTAAGACAGGGGTTCTTCAGCCCCAGCATTTT	CATSRESKTGVLQPQHF
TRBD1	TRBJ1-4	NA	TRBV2	TGTGCCAGCAGTGGTGAGGGACAGCATGAAAAACTGTTTTTT	CASSGEGQHEKLFF
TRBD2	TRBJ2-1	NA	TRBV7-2	TGTGCCAGCAGCATAAGACTAGCGGGCGCCACATACAATGAGCAGTTCTTC	CASSIRLAGATYNEQFF
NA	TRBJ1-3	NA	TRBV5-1	TGCGCCAGCAGCTTGGGACATGGAAACACCATATATTTT	CASSLGHGNTIYF
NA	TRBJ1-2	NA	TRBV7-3	TGTGCCAGCAGCTTAGGGGCGGACGAGGACTACACCTTC	CASSLGADEDYTF
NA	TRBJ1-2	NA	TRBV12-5	TGTGCTAGTGGTTTGGGAGCCACAGGGATTAACTATGGCTACACCTTC	CASGLGATGINYGYTF
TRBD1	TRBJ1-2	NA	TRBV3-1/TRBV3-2	TGTGCCAGCAGCCTACAGGGGAACTATGGCTACACCTTC	CASSLQGNYGYTF
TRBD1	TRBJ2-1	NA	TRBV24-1	TGTGCCACCAGTGATTCTGCCGGGACAGGGGGCGATGAGCAGTTCTTC	CATSDSAGTGGDEQFF
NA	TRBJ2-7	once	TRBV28	TGTGCCAGCAGTTTCGGGGGTCTGTGGGCCTACGAGCAGTACTTC	CASSFGGLWAYEQYF
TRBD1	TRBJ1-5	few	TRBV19	TGTGCCAGTAGCGACAGGGCGGGGTATAGCAATCAGCCCCAGCATTTT	CASSDRAGYSNQPQHF
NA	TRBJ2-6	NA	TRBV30	TGTGCCTGGAGTTCGGGCTCTGGGGCCAACGTCCTGACTTTC	CAWSSGSGANVLTF
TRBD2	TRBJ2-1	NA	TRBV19	TGTGCCAGTACCCTTAGCGGGAGGAGTTACAATGAGCAGTTCTTC	CASTLSGRSYNEQFF
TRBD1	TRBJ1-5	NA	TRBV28	TGTGCCAGCAGGAACACACCAGGGGGCAGGCAGCCCCAGCATTTT	CASRNTPGGRQPQHF
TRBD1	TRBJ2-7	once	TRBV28	TGTGCCAGCAGTTTCTATCCAGGACAGGGATACGAGCAGTACTTC	CASSFYPGQGYEQYF
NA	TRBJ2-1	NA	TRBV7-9	TGTGCCAGCAGCTTAGGGCCCAGGCTCTACAATGAGCAGTTCTTC	CASSLGPRLYNEQFF
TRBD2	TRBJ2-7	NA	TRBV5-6	TGTGCCAGCAGGGGAGCGGGGCTCTCCTACGAGCAGTACTTC	CASRGAGLSYEQYF
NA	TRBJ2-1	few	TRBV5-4	TGTGCCAGCAGCTTGACCGGAGACTCCTACAATGAGCAGTTCTTC	CASSLTGDSYNEQFF
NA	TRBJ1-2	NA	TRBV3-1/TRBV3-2	TGTGCCAGCAGCCAAGAGACAGATGGAACTGGCTACACCTTC	CASSQETDGTGYTF
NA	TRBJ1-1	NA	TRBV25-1	TGTGCCAGTGAACCGGGACACAACACTGAAGCTTTCTTT	CASEPGHNTEAFF
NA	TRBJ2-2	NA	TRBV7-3	TGTGCCAGCAGCTTAATCGCGGACACCGGGGAGCTGTTTTTT	CASSLIADTGELFF
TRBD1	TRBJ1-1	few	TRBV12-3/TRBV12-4	TGTGCCAGCAGCTCACAGGGGATCACTGAAGCTTTCTTT	CASSSQGITEAFF
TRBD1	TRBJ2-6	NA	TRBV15	TGTGCCACCAGCAGAGAACGACAGGGCGTAGGGGGGGCCAACGTCCTGACTTTC	CATSRERQGVGGANVLTF
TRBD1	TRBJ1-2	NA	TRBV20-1	TGCAGTGCTAGTAGCCAGGGGGACTATGGCTACACCTTC	CSASSQGDYGYTF
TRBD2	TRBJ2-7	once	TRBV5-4	TGTGCCAGCAGCTTAGGGCCGGGAGGCTCCTACGAGCAGTACTTC	CASSLGPGGSYEQYF
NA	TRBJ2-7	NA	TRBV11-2	TGTGCCAGCAGCTTAGGGCGGGGAGGTCCCTACGAGCAGTACTTC	CASSLGRGGPYEQYF
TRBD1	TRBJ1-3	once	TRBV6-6	TGTGCCAGCAGTCCTCAGGGGGTCGCTGGAAACACCATATATTTT	CASSPQGVAGNTIYF
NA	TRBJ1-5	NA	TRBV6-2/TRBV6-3	TGTGCCAGCAGTTCCGTCGGGGAGGGGCCGGGATCGACCCAGCATTTT	CASSSVGEGPGSTQHF
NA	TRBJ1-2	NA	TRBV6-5	TGTGCCAGCAGCGTAGGAGGATATTCTAACTATGGCTACACCTTC	CASSVGGYSNYGYTF
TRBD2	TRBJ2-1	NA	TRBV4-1	TGCGCCAGCAGCCAATTGATTTCTAGCGGGACAACTAGGGCCTACAATGAGCAGTTCTTC	CASSQLISSGTTRAYNEQFF
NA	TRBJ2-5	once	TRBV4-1	TGCGCCAGCAGCCAAGACGGAGGAGATCAAGAGACCCAGTACTTC	CASSQDGGDQETQYF
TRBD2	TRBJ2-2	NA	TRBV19	TGTGCCAGTAGTATCATAGCGGGTGATACCACCGGGGAGCTGTTTTTT	CASSIIAGDTTGELFF
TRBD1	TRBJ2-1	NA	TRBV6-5	TGTGCCAGCAGTATTCCGGGACAGGGCTACAATGAGCAGTTCTTC	CASSIPGQGYNEQFF
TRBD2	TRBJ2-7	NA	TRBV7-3	TGTGCCAGCAGCCTCGGGGGGGACAACAACGAGCAGTACTTC	CASSLGGDNNEQYF
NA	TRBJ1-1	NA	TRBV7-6	TGTGCCAGCAGCCTCCTTAACAGGGAAAACACTGAAGCTTTCTTT	CASSLLNRENTEAFF
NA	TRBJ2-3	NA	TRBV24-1	TGTGCCACCAGTGAGCGAGTCACAGATACGCAGTATTTT	CATSERVTDTQYF
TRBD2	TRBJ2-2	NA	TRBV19	TGTGCCAGTAGTATCAGCGGGAGGCGCACCGGGGAGCTGTTTTTT	CASSISGRRTGELFF
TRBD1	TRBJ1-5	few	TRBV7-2	TGTGCCAGCAGCTCGGACAGGGGCCAGCCCCAGCATTTT	CASSSDRGQPQHF
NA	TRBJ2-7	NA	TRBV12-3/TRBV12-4	TGTGCCAGCAGTTCCCCCTCGGAGGACGAGCAGTACTTC	CASSSPSEDEQYF
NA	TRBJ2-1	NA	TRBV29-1	TGCAGCGTTGCTCAGTACAATGAGCAGTTCTTC	CSVAQYNEQFF